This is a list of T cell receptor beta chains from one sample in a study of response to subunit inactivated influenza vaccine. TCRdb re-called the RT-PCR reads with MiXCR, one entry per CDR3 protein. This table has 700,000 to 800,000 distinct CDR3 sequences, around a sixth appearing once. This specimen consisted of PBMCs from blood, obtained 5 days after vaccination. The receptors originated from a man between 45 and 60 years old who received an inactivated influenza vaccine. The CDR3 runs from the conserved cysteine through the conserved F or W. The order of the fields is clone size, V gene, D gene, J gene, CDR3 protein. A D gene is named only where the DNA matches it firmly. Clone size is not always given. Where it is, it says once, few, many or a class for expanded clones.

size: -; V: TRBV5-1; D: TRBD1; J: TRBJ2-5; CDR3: CASSYTGTGWGETQYF
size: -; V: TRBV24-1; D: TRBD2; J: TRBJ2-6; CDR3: CATRRGSGANVLTF
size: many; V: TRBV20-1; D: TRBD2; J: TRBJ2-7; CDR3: CSAGTSGSYEQYF
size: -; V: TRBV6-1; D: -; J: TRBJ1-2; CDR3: CAIPWIDVYYGYTF
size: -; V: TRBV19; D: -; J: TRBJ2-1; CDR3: CASRGGSSSYNEQFF
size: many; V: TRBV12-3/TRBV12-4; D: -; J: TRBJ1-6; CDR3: CASRELDPGPLHF
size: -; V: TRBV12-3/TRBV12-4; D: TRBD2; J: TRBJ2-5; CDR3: CASSPPKVAGGRETQYF
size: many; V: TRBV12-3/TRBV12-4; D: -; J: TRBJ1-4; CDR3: CASSLQGVTNEKLFF
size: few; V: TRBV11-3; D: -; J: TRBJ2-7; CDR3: CASSLESSPTYEQYF
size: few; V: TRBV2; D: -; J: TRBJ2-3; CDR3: CASCGGQSTDTQYF
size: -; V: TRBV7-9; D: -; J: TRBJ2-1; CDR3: CASSPTRGQEQFF
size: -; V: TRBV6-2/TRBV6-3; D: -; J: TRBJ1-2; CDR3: CASSLNRGYTF
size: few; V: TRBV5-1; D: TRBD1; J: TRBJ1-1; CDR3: CASSLTDRVYTEAFF
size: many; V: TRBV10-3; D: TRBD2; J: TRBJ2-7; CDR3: CAIVAGGNEQYF
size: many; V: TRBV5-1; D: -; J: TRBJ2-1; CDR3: CASSTTLAEQFF
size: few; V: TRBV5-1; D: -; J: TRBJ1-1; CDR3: CASRRHSGAAEAFF
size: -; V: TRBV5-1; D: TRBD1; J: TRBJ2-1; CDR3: CASSLPGTGGFGQFF
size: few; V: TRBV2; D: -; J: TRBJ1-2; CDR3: CASRGREAYGYTF
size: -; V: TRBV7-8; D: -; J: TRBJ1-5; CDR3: CASSFWRDSPHQPQHF
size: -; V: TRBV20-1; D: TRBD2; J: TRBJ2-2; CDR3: CSAAGTSEVNTGELFF
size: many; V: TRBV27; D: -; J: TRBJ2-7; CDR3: CASSLRGGYEQYF
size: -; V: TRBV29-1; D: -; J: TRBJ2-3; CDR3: CSCLRLPDTQYF
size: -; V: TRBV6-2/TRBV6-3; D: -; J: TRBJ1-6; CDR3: CASSSRTNWVLHF
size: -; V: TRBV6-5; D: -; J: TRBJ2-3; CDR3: CASSYFGLRTDTQYF
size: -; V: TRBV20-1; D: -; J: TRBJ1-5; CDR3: CSAGVRGAGNQPQHF
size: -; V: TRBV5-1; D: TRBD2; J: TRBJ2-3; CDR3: CASSLLAGGRLGGNTQYF
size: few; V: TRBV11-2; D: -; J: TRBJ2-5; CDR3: CASSLWAGSGETQYF
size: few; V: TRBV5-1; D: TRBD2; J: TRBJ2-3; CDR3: CASSSDGGATDTQYF
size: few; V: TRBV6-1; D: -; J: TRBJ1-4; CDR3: CATGRDPGASNEKLFF
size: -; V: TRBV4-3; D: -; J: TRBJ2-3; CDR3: CASSEPGRRELGTQYF
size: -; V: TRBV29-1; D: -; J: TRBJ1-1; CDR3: CSARDKHTEAFF
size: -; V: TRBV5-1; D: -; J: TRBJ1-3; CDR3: CASSLAGPGAGNTIYF
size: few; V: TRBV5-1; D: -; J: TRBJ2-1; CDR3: CASSFRLSNEQFF
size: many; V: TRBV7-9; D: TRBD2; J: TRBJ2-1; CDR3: CASSLPTSGSSYNEQFF
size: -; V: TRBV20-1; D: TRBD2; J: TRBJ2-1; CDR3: CSARGTRINEQFF
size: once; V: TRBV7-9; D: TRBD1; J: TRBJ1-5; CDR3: CASSSWRDRGSNQPQHF
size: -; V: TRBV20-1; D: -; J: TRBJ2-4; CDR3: CSARDFLGSEQANIQYF